These 32 T cell receptor beta chains came from one sample sequenced in a study of blood T cell repertoires in COVID-19 (TCRdb year 2020). Library preparation was by the immunoSEQ multiplex PCR assay. This immuneACCESS table, as held by TCRdb, lists in-frame sequences with V and J called but not all clones. Of the missing ones, under half trace to an unresolved V gene in checked studies; the others have no known cause. The sample table holds 200,000 to 250,000 clones, of which approximately 87% were seen once. The ten largest clonotypes hold 3% to 3.5% of the sample. Sample: PBMCs or T cells enriched from blood (not recorded which). The receptors originated from a woman in her forties or fifties in a cohort exposed to, infected with or recovered from COVID-19 (not recorded which).

The V gene is TRBV3-1 (or the pseudogene TRBV3-2), the J gene TRBJ1-2; D is ambiguous. The V gene's germline CDR1 is LGHDT and CDR2 YNNKEL (reference sequence). This CDR3 spans 14 amino acids. V was trimmed by 8 bases and J by 2 bases, leaving 15 bases between them. This CDR3 is CASGRGSENYGYTF. CDR3 in DNA: TGTGCCAGCGGGCGTGGGAGCGAAAACTATGGCTACACCTTC.

The chain carries TRBV29-1 and TRBJ2-5; tentatively, D is TRBD2 (5 bases). The CDR3 length is 12 residues. CDR1 and CDR2 (germline): SQVTM, ANQGSEA. Deletions cut 7 bases from V and 5 bases from J, with 14 bases between. CDR3 sequence (DNA): TGCAGCGCGGGCCTGGCGGGTGAGACCCAGTACTTC. Protein sequence: CSAGLAGETQYF.

This chain uses TRBV28 with TRBJ2-5, with TRBD2 matching 14 bases. Germline V CDR1 and CDR2: MDHEN, SYDVKM. CDR3 length: 21 amino acids. Trimming removed 2 bases from V and 4 bases from J; junction bases left unmatched: 18. The CDR3 spells CASSLALLTSGGAVNGETQYF. As DNA, the CDR3 is TGTGCCAGCAGTTTAGCCCTGCTGACTAGCGGGGGGGCGGTTAATGGAGAGACCCAGTACTTC. Supplemented by reference TRBV28 and TRBJ2-5, the full variable domain reads DVKVTQSSRYLVKRTGEKVFLECVQDMDHENMFWYRQDPGLGLRLIYFSYDVKMKEKGDIPEGYSVSREKKERFSLILESASTNQTSMYLCASSLALLTSGGAVNGETQYFGPGTRLLVL.

V and J are TRBV5-6 and TRBJ2-3; D gene unclear. CDR1 SGHDT and CDR2 YYEEEE come from the germline V gene. V gave up 5 bases and J gave up 0 bases, with 13 bases separating them. The CDR3 spans 15 residues. DNA of the CDR3: TGTGCCAGCAGTTGGTACCTGACTAGCACAGATACGCAGTATTTT. Translated: CASSWYLTSTDTQYF.

CDR3 sequence: CASSQLEGMNTEAFF. DNA for the CDR3: TGCGCCAGCAGCCAGCTAGAGGGAATGAACACTGAAGCTTTCTTT. The V gene is TRBV5-1, the J gene TRBJ1-1; no definite D call. The CDR3 totals 15 residues. V was clipped by 4 bases and J by 0 bases, with 13 bases between them. Germline V lookup: CDR1 SGHRS, CDR2 YFSETQ.

This clone appeared a few times. The chain is built from TRBV13 and TRBJ1-3, with D hard to call. From germline, CDR1 is PRHDT and CDR2 FYEKMQ (reference sequence). The CDR3 consists of 13 residues. The V gene lost 1 base and the J gene lost 4 bases, with 5 bases spanning the gap. The CDR3 sequence: CASSLDRGNTIYF. DNA for the CDR3: TGTGCCAGCAGCTTAGATCGGGGAAACACCATATATTTT.

The gene calls are TRBV27 and TRBJ2-5; tentative D call: TRBD1 (6 bases). Looked up from germline, CDR1 is MNHEY and CDR2 is SMNVEV (reference sequence). The CDR3 extends over 15 amino acids. The V and J ends lost 3 bases and 4 bases respectively, with 15 bases between them. The chain's CDR3 is CASSFARGVRETQYF. The CDR3 region has the DNA TGTGCCAGCAGTTTTGCCAGGGGAGTGAGAGAGACCCAGTACTTC.

The chain joins TRBV27 to TRBJ2-7, with D perhaps TRBD2 (5 bases). Trimming removed 6 bases at V and 5 bases at J, with 20 bases between. The CDR3 sequence is 15 residues long. Germline assignment: CDR1 MNHEY and CDR2 SMNVEV (reference sequence). CDR3 region: CASSPSGVESNEQYF. CDR3 DNA: TGTGCCAGCAGCCCCTCCGGGGTCGAATCGAACGAGCAGTACTTC.

The chain couples TRBV7-2 to TRBJ1-6; a weak D match, TRBD1 (5 bases). Germline V lookup: CDR1 SGHTA, CDR2 FQGNSA. Trimming took off 8 bases at V and 3 bases at J, with 20 bases between the two ends. This CDR3 region has 17 residues. CDR3 region: CASQLVGGDFYNSPLHF. CDR3 in DNA: TGTGCCAGCCAGCTCGTTGGAGGGGACTTCTATAATTCACCCCTCCACTTT.

The J gene is TRBJ1-1, the V gene TRBV6-6; possible D gene TRBD1, 5 bases. Trimming pared 7 bases from V and 2 bases from J, leaving 17 bases between. From germline, CDR1 is MNHNY and CDR2 SVGAGI (reference sequence). There are 15 residues in the CDR3. CDR3 nucleotides: TGTGCCAGCAACTCCAGGGTAGGGATAAACACTGAAGCTTTCTTT. It is translated as CASNSRVGINTEAFF.

In its sample, this clone was seen once. The rearrangement joins TRBV2 to TRBJ2-1; TRBD2 agrees at 9 bases. CDR3 length equals 14 residues. V gave up 7 bases and J gave up 6 bases; unmatched junction bases: 7. CDR1 and CDR2 (germline): SNHLY, FYNNEI. The CDR3 DNA follows: TGTGCCAGCATCGGACTAGCGTCTCGCAATGAGCAGTTCTTC. Protein sequence: CASIGLASRNEQFF. The whole variable domain, filled in from reference TRBV2 and TRBJ2-1, reads EPEVTQTPSHQVTQMGQEVILRCVPISNHLYFYWYRQILGQKVEFLVSFYNNEISEKSEIFDDQFSVERPDGSNFTLKIRSTKLEDSAMYFCASIGLASRNEQFFGPGTRLTVL.

V usage is TRBV5-1 and J usage is TRBJ2-3; no definite D call. Trimming took off 4 bases at V and 1 base at J, with 13 bases between the two ends. The CDR3 extends over 15 amino acids. CDR1 SGHRS and CDR2 YFSETQ come from the germline V gene. The CDR3 nucleotides read TGCGCCAGCAGCACAGACCCCTCTCGCACAGATACGCAGTATTTT. Its protein product is CASSTDPSRTDTQYF.

V is TRBV18 and J is TRBJ1-2, with 8 bases aligning to TRBD1. Germline lookup yields CDR1 KGHSH and CDR2 LQKENI. This CDR3 contains 15 residues. The J segment lost 8 bases and the V segment lost 2 bases, leaving 10 bases of the junction unmatched. The DNA for the CDR3 is TGTGCCAGCTCACCAAAATCCCAGGGGGCTTTGGGCTACACCTTC. As protein: CASSPKSQGALGYTF.

The J gene is TRBJ1-6, the V gene TRBV14, with D possibly TRBD1 on 5 matching bases. The CDR3 is 14 amino acids. Trimming took 4 bases from V and 10 from J, leaving 14 bases between them. Looked up from germline, CDR1 is SGHDN and CDR2 is FVKESK. CDR3 coding DNA: TGTGCCAGCAGCCTAGTGGGGCCCCAATCACCCCTCCACTTT. This gives the protein CASSLVGPQSPLHF.

The chain uses TRBV18 and TRBJ1-2, with 7 bases matching TRBD1. CDR3 size: 15 residues. The germline CDR1 and CDR2 sequences are KGHSH and LQKENI. V shed 6 bases and J 2 bases; nucleotides not matched to a gene: 9. This CDR3 reads CASSERQGINYGYTF. CDR3 coding DNA: TGTGCCAGCTCCGAACGACAGGGCATCAACTATGGCTACACCTTC.

This clone was recorded a few times. Other DNA sequences within the sample encode an identical CDR3. This rearrangement joins TRBV9 to TRBJ1-1; 7 nucleotides match TRBD1. V lost 2 bases, J lost 4 bases, and 5 bases stayed unmatched. In germline, CDR1 is SGDLS, CDR2 YYNGEE. This CDR3 has 14 amino acids. The CDR3, as DNA: TGTGCCAGCAGCGTGGCAGGGGGGAGCACTGAAGCTTTCTTT. Translated, it gives CASSVAGGSTEAFF.

The rearrangement joins TRBV6-2 or TRBV6-3 to TRBJ2-1; 7 nucleotides match TRBD1. V was pared by 4 bases and J by 4 bases, with 7 bases of the junction left unmatched. This CDR3 is 15 amino acids long. Germline V lookup: CDR1 MNHEY, CDR2 SVGEGT. CDR3: CASSWGQGDYNEQFF. The CDR3 DNA follows: TGTGCCAGCAGTTGGGGGCAGGGGGATTACAATGAGCAGTTCTTC.

Regarding this clone: The sample holds other DNA sequences that translate to the same CDR3. The CDR3 is CASSVNGGALGGYTF. The DNA for the CDR3 is TGTGCCAGCAGCGTAAATGGGGGGGCGCTGGGTGGCTACACCTTC. The rearrangement joins TRBV9 to TRBJ1-2; D is possibly TRBD1 (6 bases). Germline assignment: CDR1 SGDLS and CDR2 YYNGEE. The CDR3 covers 15 residues. V gave up 1 base and J gave up 7 bases, with 17 bases separating them.

The rearrangement links TRBV3-1 (or the pseudogene TRBV3-2) to TRBJ2-2, with a possible D match to TRBD1 (5 bases). Between the trimmed V and J ends, which lost 0 bases and 1 base, there was a span of 9 bases. In germline, CDR1 is LGHDT, CDR2 YNNKEL (reference sequence). The CDR3 loop spans 16 amino acids. The CDR3 loop is CASSQDRQRNTGELFF. Here the CDR3 DNA reads TGTGCCAGCAGCCAAGATCGACAGCGGAACACCGGGGAGCTGTTTTTT.

This clone appeared once. The genes are TRBV9 and TRBJ1-2; D perhaps matches TRBD1 (5 bases). Germline V gene data show CDR1 as SGDLS and CDR2 as YYNGEE. This CDR3 is built from 15 residues. V was cut by 0 bases and J by 8 bases, with 17 bases left in between. The CDR3 protein is CASSVDVPGGEGYTF. The CDR3 DNA reads as TGTGCCAGCAGCGTAGACGTCCCGGGGGGAGAAGGCTACACCTTC.

The gene calls are TRBV7-2 and TRBJ2-1; tentative D call: TRBD1 (6 bases). Trimming cost V 6 bases and J 8 bases, with 11 bases left between them. The CDR3 runs to 12 residues. CDR1 is SGHTA, CDR2 FQGNSA, per germline. The CDR3 DNA reads TGTGCCAGCAGGTCGTCAGGGGATGAGCAGTTCTTC. Its translation is CASRSSGDEQFF. Combining the CDR3 with reference TRBV7-2 and TRBJ2-1 gives the whole variable domain GAGVSQSPSNKVTEKGKDVELRCDPISGHTALYWYRQSLGQGLEFLIYFQGNSAPDKSGLPSDRFSAERTGGSVSTLTIQRTQQEDSAVYLCASRSSGDEQFFGPGTRLTVL.

The chain uses TRBV12-2 and TRBJ2-7; no check of the table's D call, TRBD1, against the DNA was made. TRBV12-2 is termed a pseudogene. The CDR3 length is 14 residues. The CDR3 DNA reads as TGTGCAAGTCGCTGCTTCAGGGGGCCCCACGAGCAGTACTTC. Translated: CASRCFRGPHEQYF.

V usage is TRBV7-8 and J usage is TRBJ2-6; D possibly corresponds to TRBD1 (5 bases). Trimming cost V 5 bases and J 0 bases, with 14 bases left between them. Germline CDR1 and CDR2: SGHVS and FQNEAQ. The CDR3 extends over 17 amino acids. The DNA for the CDR3 is TGTGCCAGCAGCGATACCAGGGTTTCCTCTGGGGCCAACGTCCTGACTTTC. Its translation is CASSDTRVSSGANVLTF.

The genes are TRBV5-6 and TRBJ1-5; D is ambiguous. The germline V gene has CDR1 SGHDT and CDR2 YYEEEE. The CDR3 sequence is 15 residues long. Trimming cost V 4 bases and J 0 bases, with 11 bases left between them. CDR3 residues: CASSGGSYSNQPQHF. CDR3 DNA sequence: TGTGCCAGCAGCGGAGGGAGTTATAGCAATCAGCCCCAGCATTTT.

The chain joins TRBV11-1 to TRBJ1-1; no definite D call. Germline V CDR1 and CDR2: SGHAT, FQDESV (reference sequence). The CDR3 length is 13 residues. Trimming left V 0 bases short and J 4 bases short, with 6 bases between. The CDR3 bases are TGTGCCAGCAGCTTAGCGACGGGCACTGAAGCTTTCTTT. Translated, it gives CASSLATGTEAFF.

This chain links TRBV20-1 with TRBJ2-7; weak D call: TRBD1 (5 bases). The V gene lost 3 bases and the J gene lost 5 bases, with 8 bases spanning the gap. The CDR3 is 11 amino acids. CDR1 is DFQATT, CDR2 SNEGSKA, per germline (reference sequence). CDR3 region: CSASRAHEQYF. The CDR3 bases are TGCAGTGCTAGCAGGGCCCACGAGCAGTACTTC.

The chain links TRBV28 to TRBJ2-1; 10 bases align to TRBD1. Germline V lookup: CDR1 MDHEN, CDR2 SYDVKM. The CDR3 totals 19 residues. Germline trimming cut 4 bases from V and 4 bases from J; bases unmatched to any gene: 16. The CDR3 spells CASSWGQGYLLPIYNEQFF. The DNA of the CDR3 is TGTGCCAGCAGTTGGGGACAGGGGTACCTGTTGCCCATTTACAATGAGCAGTTCTTC.

The table lists this clone with a count of one. The chain is built from TRBV5-1 and TRBJ1-2; D remains ambiguous. Trimming stripped 0 bases from V and 5 bases from J, with 14 bases between. Germline values: CDR1 SGHRS, CDR2 YFSETQ. The CDR3 extends over 15 amino acids. DNA for the CDR3: TGCGCCAGCAGCTTGGCCGGGCTAGGAGGGTATGGCTACACCTTC. Protein: CASSLAGLGGYGYTF.

To note about this clone: Germline is not matched at one junction end, which may reflect a read error. The chain carries TRBV4-1 and TRBJ2-1; 7 nucleotides agree with TRBD2. The germline V gene encodes CDR1 MGHRA and CDR2 YSYEKL. The CDR3 loop spans 15 amino acids. CDR3 coding DNA: TGCGCCACCGGGAGACCGACTAGCTCCGACAATGAGCAGTTCTTC. Amino acid sequence: CATGRPTSSDNEQFF.

J is TRBJ1-1 and V is TRBV5-1; TRBD1 is a possible D gene (5 bases). This CDR3 is 14 amino acids long. CDR1 SGHRS and CDR2 YFSETQ come from the germline V gene. Trimming left V 4 bases short and J 1 base short, with 11 bases between. CDR3 nucleotide sequence: TGCGCCAGCAGCCCAATGACAGAGAACACTGAAGCTTTCTTT. Translating it yields CASSPMTENTEAFF.

The rearrangement links TRBV15 to TRBJ1-5; TRBD1 matches 9 bases. CDR3 length: 17 amino acids. Per germline, CDR1 LNHNV and CDR2 YYDKDF (reference sequence). J lost 6 bases, V lost 3 bases, and 12 bases had no gene match. As DNA, the CDR3 is TGTGCCACCAGCAGGCTGGACAGGGGTACGTCCCGTCAGCCCCAGCATTTT. This sequence encodes CATSRLDRGTSRQPQHF.

The chain joins TRBV5-1 to TRBJ2-5, with D unresolved. V lost 0 bases to trimming and J lost 2 bases, with 8 bases between them. The CDR3 is 14 amino acids. The germline CDR1 and CDR2 sequences are SGHRS and YFSETQ. The CDR3 DNA sequence: TGCGCCAGCAGCTTGGTACAGCTACAAGAGACCCAGTACTTC. Amino acid sequence: CASSLVQLQETQYF.